The subject of this entry is one T cell receptor beta chain. The antigen is undetermined. V dropped 3 bases and J dropped 4; count of bases not matched to a gene: 4. The CDR3 covers 16 residues. Germline V CDR1 and CDR2: MNHEY, SMNVEV (reference sequence). The sample comes from a study of OX40 agonist ivuxolimab in advanced cancers. Broader study findings: Mean expanded clone counts were higher in CD8+ than CD4+ T cells.

Profiled with immunoSEQ multiplex PCR; TCRdb holds only in-frame clones, not every one. Counted here are some 34,000 clones, 88% occurring once; the ten biggest clones make up more than 10%. The source material was CD4+ or CD8+ T cells sorted from blood, sampled in a trial of the OX40 agonist ivuxolimab. The clonotype comes from an adult with an advanced solid tumor such as melanoma, head and neck, liver or kidney cancer. The chain uses TRBV27 and TRBJ2-1; 12 bases align to TRBD2. The CDR3: CASSFVGLAGYNEQFF. For the CDR3, the DNA is TGTGCCAGCAGTTTCGTAGGACTAGCGGGATACAATGAGCAGTTCTTC.